The 8 T cell receptor beta chains below all came from one sample that was sequenced in a study of blood T cell repertoires in COVID-19. Sequencing was performed with immunoSEQ multiplex PCR; in TCRdb, only in-frame clones are kept and a portion is missing. The table includes hundreds of thousands of clones, 85% to 90% detected once. Sequenced: peripheral blood. The receptors come from a woman aged 18-29 years with acute or convalescent COVID-19.

A word on this clone: The identical CDR3 is also encoded by other nucleotide sequences in the sample. This sequence joins TRBV9 and TRBJ2-7; D perhaps matches TRBD2 (6 bases). Germline assignment: CDR1 SGDLS and CDR2 YYNGEE. V dropped 4 bases and J dropped 4 bases, with 15 bases sitting between them. The CDR3 sequence is 14 residues long. Here the CDR3 DNA reads TGTGCCAGCAGCCCAGAGGGAGGTGGGTACGAGCAGTACTTC. It specifies CASSPEGGGYEQYF.

The gene calls are TRBV2 and TRBJ1-2; possible D gene TRBD1, 6 bases. Germline V lookup: CDR1 SNHLY, CDR2 FYNNEI. V lost 7 bases to trimming and J lost 8 bases, with 17 bases between them. This CDR3 spans 13 amino acids. CDR3 protein: CASMGQQGEGYTF. The CDR3 DNA reads TGTGCCAGCATGGGGCAACAGGGCGAGGGCTACACCTTC.

This chain connects TRBV19 to TRBJ1-5, with D hard to call. CDR1 is LNHDA, CDR2 SQIVND, per germline (reference sequence). This CDR3 spans 15 amino acids. The germline V and J ends were trimmed by 4 bases and 3 bases, with 13 bases remaining between them. CDR3 loop: CASSRLYKHNQPQHF. The CDR3 DNA reads TGTGCCAGTAGTAGGTTGTACAAACACAATCAGCCCCAGCATTTT.

The chain links TRBV19 to TRBJ1-4; D remains unclear. Germline V gene lookup returns CDR1 LNHDA and CDR2 SQIVND (reference sequence). This CDR3 is built from 17 residues. The germline V and J ends were trimmed by 4 bases and 5 bases, with 20 bases remaining between them. The CDR3 reads CASSTGLFRRINEKLFF. In DNA, the CDR3 is TGTGCCAGTAGTACGGGGTTGTTTCGGAGGATAAATGAAAAACTGTTTTTT. Variable domain in full (rest from reference TRBV19 and TRBJ1-4): DGGITQSPKYLFRKEGQNVTLSCEQNLNHDAMYWYRQDPGQGLRLIYYSQIVNDFQKGDIAEGYSVSREKKESFPLTVTSAQKNPTAFYLCASSTGLFRRINEKLFFGSGTQLSVL.

The chain joins TRBV6-5 to TRBJ1-2; 7 bases match TRBD1. The CDR3 length is 13 residues. V dropped 6 bases and J dropped 9; count of bases not matched to a gene: 10. CDR1 and CDR2 from the germline V gene are MNHEY and SVGAGI. Here the CDR3 reads CASSQDRRFSYTF. DNA for the CDR3: TGTGCCAGCAGCCAGGACAGGAGGTTTAGCTACACCTTC.

The V and J genes are TRBV7-9 and TRBJ2-2; no definite D call. Trimming took 3 bases from V and 7 from J, leaving 15 bases between them. The CDR3 has 15 residues. Germline lookup yields CDR1 SEHNR and CDR2 FQNEAQ (reference sequence). The CDR3 DNA reads TGTGCCAGCAGCTTTACGGCGGAGCTTGGCGGGGAGCTGTTTTTT. Translating it yields CASSFTAELGGELFF.

This clone was seen a handful of times. The chain has TRBV10-3 and TRBJ1-2, with D perhaps TRBD1 (6 bases). V dropped 4 bases and J dropped 4 bases, with 13 bases sitting between them. The germline gives CDR1 ENHRY, CDR2 SYGVKD. This CDR3 comprises 14 residues. Here the CDR3 reads CAISARDKSYGYTF. CDR3 coding DNA: TGTGCCATCAGTGCAAGGGACAAAAGCTATGGCTACACCTTC.

This chain links TRBV19 with TRBJ1-5; D call uncertain. V lost 4 bases, J lost 2 bases, and 15 bases lay in between. This CDR3 region has 16 residues. Germline V gene data show CDR1 as LNHDA and CDR2 as SQIVND (reference sequence). The CDR3 nucleotides are TGTGCCAGTAGTAATAGGAGGAGGGTCGGCAATCAGCCCCAGCATTTT. The encoded protein is CASSNRRRVGNQPQHF.